The rows below give T cell receptor beta chains drawn from one sample of a study of blood T cell repertoires in COVID-19. Method: immunoSEQ multiplex PCR; TCRdb's copy keeps in-frame clones and lacks some. The repertoire holds approximately 240,000 clones, 87% seen once, with about 6% in the top ten. The sample taken for sequencing was PBMCs or T cells enriched from blood (not recorded which). The receptors come from a woman aged 25-40 years with acute COVID-19. Each CDR3 is given with its conserved first and last residue. Fields, in order: J gene, D gene, clone size, V gene, CDR3 protein, CDR3 DNA. A D gene is named only where the DNA matches it firmly. The listing skips clone size in some rows; elsewhere it reads once, few, many or a size class.

TRBJ1-2 NA NA TRBV12-3/TRBV12-4 CASSNRLSPGYTF TGTGCCAGCAGCAACCGACTAAGCCCTGGCTACACCTTC
TRBJ2-3 TRBD2 NA TRBV3-1/TRBV3-2 CASSQGSGEYTDTQYF TGTGCCAGCAGCCAGGGTAGCGGGGAATATACAGATACGCAGTATTTT
TRBJ1-4 TRBD1 NA TRBV14 CASSQGPGQGTEKLFF TGTGCCAGCAGCCAAGGTCCGGGACAGGGTACTGAAAAACTGTTTTTT
TRBJ1-1 NA NA TRBV3-1/TRBV3-2 CASSQEGTWAEAFF TGTGCCAGCAGCCAAGAGGGCACATGGGCTGAAGCTTTCTTT
TRBJ2-7 TRBD1 NA TRBV18 CASSSGTGGLEQYF TGTGCCAGCTCGTCCGGGACAGGGGGGCTCGAGCAGTACTTC
TRBJ2-1 TRBD1 few TRBV7-9 CASSLGTGGGEQFF TGTGCCAGCAGCCTCGGGACAGGGGGCGGGGAGCAGTTCTTC
TRBJ2-3 NA NA TRBV30 CAWRGVTDTQYF TGTGCCTGGAGAGGGGTGACAGATACGCAGTATTTT
TRBJ2-3 NA NA TRBV5-1 CASSGGTYTDTQYF TGCGCCAGCAGCGGGGGGACCTACACAGATACGCAGTATTTT
TRBJ2-3 NA once TRBV15 CATSRDEDTQYF TGTGCCACCAGCAGAGATGAGGATACGCAGTATTTT
TRBJ2-5 TRBD2 NA TRBV7-2 CASSLSGGGTQYF TGTGCCAGCAGCTTGAGCGGGGGGGGGACCCAGTACTTC